What follows are 15 T cell receptor beta chains derived from one specimen sequenced in a study of blood T cell repertoires in COVID-19. The protocol was immunoSEQ multiplex PCR, while the TCRdb copy is restricted to in-frame clones and leaves out a portion. Among about 300,000 clones listed, around 89% were seen once. Sequenced input: peripheral blood. These receptors were collected from a woman aged 45-59 years with COVID-19, enrolled during active disease.

The gene calls are TRBV20-1 and TRBJ1-1; D not certain. The CDR3 sequence is 11 residues long. Germline values: CDR1 DFQATT, CDR2 SNEGSKA (reference sequence). The germline V and J ends were trimmed by 1 base and 6 bases, with 6 bases remaining between them. The CDR3 spells CSARVDSEAFF. DNA for the CDR3: TGCAGTGCTAGAGTGGACTCTGAAGCTTTCTTT.

The chain has TRBV27 and TRBJ1-5; D remains ambiguous. This CDR3 has 15 residues. The germline gives CDR1 MNHEY, CDR2 SMNVEV (reference sequence). The V end lost 4 bases, the J end lost 2 bases, and 12 bases lay between the germline ends. The CDR3 reads CASSYEGRRNQPQHF. The CDR3 nucleotides are TGTGCCAGCAGTTATGAGGGAAGGCGCAATCAGCCCCAGCATTTT.

This clone was recorded once. V is TRBV24-1 and J is TRBJ2-4; 12 positions agree with TRBD2. Germline lookup yields CDR1 KGHDR and CDR2 SFDVKD. V shed 1 base, J shed 9 bases, and the junction held 9 bases outside the gene matches. This CDR3 has 17 residues. DNA for the CDR3: TGTGCCACCAGTGATTTCGATCTAGCGGGAGGGCGGGGCATTCAGTACTTC. Amino acids: CATSDFDLAGGRGIQYF.

This chain joins TRBV18 and TRBJ1-1; a weak D match, TRBD1 (6 bases). The germline V gene has CDR1 KGHSH and CDR2 LQKENI. Trimming left V 2 bases short and J 2 bases short, with 9 bases between. The CDR3 runs 14 residues. CDR3 nucleotide sequence: TGTGCCAGCTCACCAGGACAGCCAAACACTGAAGCTTTCTTT. This sequence encodes CASSPGQPNTEAFF.

The chain joins TRBV6-1 to TRBJ1-5; D gene unclear. V lost 3 bases to trimming and J lost 4 bases, with 7 bases between them. Germline V gene data show CDR1 as MNHNS and CDR2 as SASEGT. The CDR3 consists of 13 residues. CDR3 sequence (DNA): TGTGCCAGCAGTGAGAGGGAGAATCAGCCCCAGCATTTT. Residues: CASSERENQPQHF.

The V and J genes are TRBV5-5 and TRBJ1-2, with D possibly matching TRBD1 (6 bases). V lost 4 bases and J lost 0, with 13 bases in between. CDR3 length: 15 residues. Germline loops: CDR1 SGHKS, CDR2 YYEKEE (reference sequence). For the CDR3, the DNA is TGTGCCAGCAGCATCGGACAGTCTCCTAACTATGGCTACACCTTC. Translating it yields CASSIGQSPNYGYTF.

This clone was observed once. The chain is built from TRBV30 and TRBJ2-3; 10 bases match TRBD1. This CDR3 spans 16 amino acids. CDR1 GTSNPN and CDR2 SVGIG come from the germline V gene (reference sequence). The trim removed 2 bases at V and 1 base at J, leaving 6 bases unmatched. DNA for the CDR3: TGTGCCTGGAGTTACGGGACAGGGGTAGGCACAGATACGCAGTATTTT. Protein: CAWSYGTGVGTDTQYF.

This clone has a single count. This rearrangement joins TRBV29-1 to TRBJ2-1; 7 bases line up with TRBD2. V lost 2 bases, J lost 7 bases, and 8 bases stayed unmatched. This CDR3 is built from 14 residues. Germline loops: CDR1 SQVTM, CDR2 ANQGSEA. The CDR3 loop reads CSVEKGTGGNEQFF. The CDR3 DNA reads as TGCAGCGTTGAAAAGGGAACCGGGGGGAATGAGCAGTTCTTC.

This clone was found once. The chain is built from TRBV9 and TRBJ2-3, with TRBD2 matching 9 bases. The CDR3 has 15 amino acids. Trimming cost V 7 bases and J 3 bases; bases outside gene matches: 9. Per germline, CDR1 SGDLS and CDR2 YYNGEE. The DNA of the CDR3 is TGTGCCAGCGCTACTGGGACTAGCCTGACAGATACGCAGTATTTT. Translated: CASATGTSLTDTQYF.

V usage is TRBV5-1 and J usage is TRBJ1-1; 8 bases fit TRBD1. V was pared by 1 base and J by 10 bases, with 18 bases of the junction left unmatched. CDR3 size: 17 residues. CDR1 is SGHRS and CDR2 is YFSETQ in the germline V gene. The CDR3: CASSLSLTGAPSRGAFF. For the CDR3, the DNA is TGCGCCAGCAGCTTGTCATTGACAGGGGCCCCATCAAGGGGAGCTTTCTTT.

The V gene is TRBV5-1, the J gene TRBJ2-1; TRBD2 might be the D (6 bases). Germline CDR1 is SGHRS and CDR2 is YFSETQ. This CDR3 has 14 amino acids. V was clipped by 0 bases and J by 8 bases, with 12 bases between them. The CDR3 DNA reads as TGCGCCAGCAGCTTGGTGCGGGGCTGGGATGAGCAGTTCTTC. It codes for CASSLVRGWDEQFF.

This clone was seen just once. This chain uses TRBV7-2 with TRBJ1-2; possible D gene TRBD1, 6 bases. The CDR3 is 13 amino acids. Germline CDR1 is SGHTA and CDR2 is FQGNSA. V was trimmed by 3 bases and J by 4 bases, leaving 9 bases between them. The CDR3 reads CASSFGQRYGYTF. The CDR3 nucleotides read TGTGCCAGCAGCTTCGGACAGCGCTATGGCTACACCTTC.

The chain employs TRBV4-3 and TRBJ1-1; possibly TRBD1 for D (6 bases). V dropped 0 bases and J dropped 8 bases, with 10 bases sitting between them. The CDR3 spans 13 residues. Germline CDR1 LGHNA, CDR2 YSLEER. DNA for the CDR3: TGCGCCAGCAGCCAAGATATACAGGGCGAAGCTTTCTTT. This sequence encodes CASSQDIQGEAFF.

The chain employs TRBV7-6 and TRBJ2-1; TRBD2 is a possible D gene (5 bases). Germline V CDR1 and CDR2: SGHVS, FNYEAQ. The CDR3 extends over 15 amino acids. Trimming pared 4 bases from V and 8 bases from J, leaving 18 bases between. CDR3 coding DNA: TGTGCCAGCAGCTCACGACCTCCTTCTAGCTATGAGCAGTTCTTC. This codes for CASSSRPPSSYEQFF.

The CDR3 here is CSASSDRARTGELFF. Written as DNA, the CDR3 is TGCAGTGCTAGTTCGGACAGGGCGCGGACCGGGGAGCTGTTTTTT. The chain recombines TRBV20-1 with TRBJ2-2; TRBD1 matches 8 bases. Trimming removed 3 bases from V and 5 bases from J; junction bases left unmatched: 8. The CDR3 is 15 residues long. Per germline, CDR1 DFQATT and CDR2 SNEGSKA (reference sequence).